The rows below give T cell receptor beta chains drawn from one sample of a study of HIV-infected children after antiretroviral therapy interruption. TCRdb reprocessed the 3' RACE reads with MiXCR, giving one entry per CDR3 protein. In the table there are more than 35,000 distinct CDR3 sequences, approximately 7% of which are singletons. The sample was CD45RA+ CD4+ T cells from PBMCs, pooled from several time points, taken from a donor given antiretroviral therapy, either interrupted or continuous. These receptors all stem from a pool of human donors with HIV. Each CDR3 is given with its conserved first and last residue. A D gene is named only where the DNA matches it firmly. Some rows mark clone size as missing; the rest say once, few, many or name a class of expanded clone.

D	length	J	size	V	CDR3	DNA
-	18	TRBJ2-3	many	TRBV24-1	CATSAPRWGVRHTDTQYF	TGTGCCACCAGTGCTCCGCGGTGGGGGGTCAGGCACACAGATACGCAGTATTTT
TRBD1	17	TRBJ2-1	-	TRBV12-3/TRBV12-4	CASSPPRQGWSHNEQFF	TGTGCCAGCAGTCCGCCAAGACAGGGATGGAGCCACAATGAGCAGTTCTTC
-	16	TRBJ2-6	-	TRBV19	CATRAPGSSGANVLTF	TGTGCCACCCGGGCGCCGGGTTCTTCTGGGGCCAACGTCCTGACTTTC
-	15	TRBJ2-1	many	TRBV9	CASSVGLARYNEQFF	TGTGCCAGCAGCGTAGGGTTAGCGCGATACAATGAGCAGTTCTTC
-	15	TRBJ2-6	many	TRBV24-1	CATSDYGSGANVLTF	TGTGCCACCAGTGATTACGGTTCTGGGGCCAACGTCCTGACTTTC
-	14	TRBJ2-3	-	TRBV20-1	CSASVRGSTDTQYF	TGCAGTGCTAGCGTACGGGGGAGCACAGATACGCAGTATTTT
TRBD1	15	TRBJ2-7	many	TRBV28	CASRPGGDVPYEQYF	TGTGCCAGCAGACCAGGGGGCGACGTCCCCTACGAGCAGTACTTC
-	11	TRBJ2-7	medium-sized	TRBV19	CASSIWDEQYF	TGTGCCAGCAGTATATGGGATGAACAGTACTTC
TRBD2	14	TRBJ2-7	many	TRBV6-6	CASGDTGGVYEQYF	TGTGCCAGCGGTGACACTGGGGGGGTTTATGAACAGTACTTC
-	13	TRBJ1-2	many	TRBV6-5	CASSYRDNYGYTF	TGTGCCAGCAGTTACCGGGACAACTATGGCTACACCTTC
TRBD2	15	TRBJ2-5	many	TRBV4-1	CASSQAGGPRETQYF	TGCGCCAGCAGCCAGGCGGGAGGGCCCAGGGAGACCCAGTACTTC
-	15	TRBJ1-1	many	TRBV5-1	CASSLSGGMNTEAFF	TGCGCCAGCAGCTTAAGCGGGGGGATGAACACTGAAGCTTTCTTT
-	13	TRBJ2-3	-	TRBV20-1	CSARKAGTDTQYF	TGCAGTGCTAGAAAAGCGGGCACAGATACGCAGTATTTT
-	11	TRBJ1-2	-	TRBV7-9	CASSLNYGYTF	TGTGCCAGCAGCTTAAATTATGGCTACACCTTC
TRBD1	16	TRBJ1-6	many	TRBV6-5	CASSYSVPGGNSPLHF	TGTGCCAGCAGTTACTCGGTGCCAGGGGGGAATTCACCCCTCCACTTT
-	12	TRBJ2-7	-	TRBV6-6	CASGDDRYEQYF	TGTGCCAGCGGTGATGACAGGTATGAACAGTACTTC
-	13	TRBJ1-2	many	TRBV28	CASSPPAGYGYTF	TGTGCCAGCAGCCCCCCAGCGGGGTATGGCTACACCTTC
-	15	TRBJ2-5	many	TRBV19	CASSTESDTQETQYF	TGTGCCAGTAGTACCGAGAGCGACACCCAAGAGACCCAGTACTTC
-	15	TRBJ1-5	-	TRBV24-1	CATSENREGNQPQHF	TGTGCCACCAGTGAGAACAGGGAAGGCAATCAGCCCCAGCATTTT
TRBD1	15	TRBJ2-1	many	TRBV6-2/TRBV6-3	CASRLRQGGFNEQFF	TGTGCCAGCAGATTGAGACAGGGGGGATTCAATGAGCAGTTCTTC
-	14	TRBJ1-3	few	TRBV7-2	CASSRKSSGNTIYF	TGTGCCAGCAGCCGAAAGAGCTCTGGAAACACCATATATTTT
-	15	TRBJ1-4	few	TRBV6-2/TRBV6-3	CASRRDGSTNEKLFF	TGTGCCAGCCGGAGGGACGGATCAACTAATGAAAAACTGTTTTTT
TRBD1	13	TRBJ1-1	many	TRBV28	CAGDRGWGTEAFF	TGTGCCGGAGACAGGGGTTGGGGCACTGAAGCTTTCTTT
-	14	TRBJ1-4	few	TRBV27	CASSFDRPNEKLFF	TGTGCCAGCAGTTTCGACAGGCCTAATGAAAAACTGTTTTTT
-	17	TRBJ1-2	many	TRBV12-3/TRBV12-4	CASSLGLLLGSNYGYTF	TGTGCCAGCAGCTTAGGCCTCCTATTGGGATCTAACTATGGCTACACCTTC
TRBD2	15	TRBJ2-1	-	TRBV27	CASSPPGLATNEQFF	TGTGCCAGCAGTCCCCCGGGACTAGCGACCAATGAGCAGTTCTTC
-	16	TRBJ1-4	many	TRBV5-1	CASSLGGAVPNEKLFF	TGCGCCAGCAGCCTCGGGGGCGCGGTCCCTAATGAAAAACTGTTTTTT
-	13	TRBJ1-6	few	TRBV10-3	CAISESANSPLHF	TGTGCCATCAGTGAGTCGGCAAATTCACCCCTCCACTTT
-	10	TRBJ2-5	-	TRBV29-1	CSVRKETQYF	TGCAGCGTTAGGAAGGAGACCCAGTACTTC
-	15	TRBJ1-6	few	TRBV2	CASSEEVAYNSPLHF	TGTGCCAGCAGTGAAGAGGTCGCCTATAATTCACCCCTCCACTTT
TRBD2	15	TRBJ2-5	-	TRBV12-3/TRBV12-4	CASSLWASGAETQYF	TGTGCCAGCAGTTTATGGGCTAGCGGGGCGGAGACCCAGTACTTC